This section outlines one T cell receptor (beta chain) sequence together with its context. This clonotype was observed at least ten times. Its antigen target is currently unknown. No much larger clone exists at a distance of one base, and base qualities are not known. Libraries were made using multiplex PCR. Sequencing relied on an Illumina HiSeq 4000. To build TCR beta libraries, CDR3 regions were amplified by Arm-PCR using iRepertoire HTBI primers. PCR products were gel purified before sequencing. In the authors' own workflow: Across samples, 60 to 75 TRBV and roughly 15 TRBJ segments were identified and used for gene usage analysis of CDR3 amino acid clonotypes. Filtered high-quality paired reads were merged into contigs using COPE and FqMerger. BLAST was used to align contigs to the IMGT TRBV, TRBD and TRBJ reference genes, and CDR3 was defined following IMGT. Highly expanded clones were defined as clonotypes with a frequency above 0.1%. Shannon entropy served as the measure of repertoire diversity, while the Gini coefficient captured V-J evenness. Clonotypes shared by more than one individual were considered public. In-frame beta chains were kept once TCRdb had trimmed the public reads at Q25 with fastp and called clones with MiXCR. Entries that share a CDR3 protein sequence are merged under the most common genes and DNA. These V and J calls originate from TCRdb's pipeline instead of the authors' own analysis. Here the sample has about 420,000 distinct CDR3 sequences; about 16% occur a single time. The ten top clones hold 23% of the sample.

The CDR3 has 14 amino acids, counting the end cysteine and phenylalanine. Just CDR3 DNA is preserved here, 42 bases in frame from base 1. Trimming at the junction amounts to 6 bases on V and 0 bases on J, and the germline ends lie 9 bases apart. The source of the sample is a study of regulatory T cells in long-lasting Graves disease (dated by TCRdb to 2020 to 2023). For the study in its entirety: Newly diagnosed Graves' disease patients had taken antithyroid drugs for less than 3 months. Persistent Graves' disease patients were compared with newly diagnosed Graves' disease patients by peripheral blood TCR sequencing and RNA sequencing. The study took place in China and was registered as a clinical trial. A total of 35 or so samples underwent TCR sequencing: about 13 from persistent and some 20 from newly diagnosed Graves' disease patients. Study-wide conclusions, independent of this receptor: Only peripheral blood was studied, because thyroid tissue, the primary lesion, was inaccessible. Sequencing and analysis were restricted to the TCR beta chain. Persistent patients shared more public clonotypes among themselves (more than 2,500) than newly diagnosed patients did (more than 950). The authors acknowledged the small sample size as a limitation that may reduce accuracy. Compared with newly diagnosed patients, patients with persistent Graves' disease had lower TCR Shannon entropy and fewer highly expanded clones, which suggests clonal expansion. Preferential use of TRBV28, TRBJ1-2 and TRBJ2-5 was observed in persistent disease, whereas TRBV20-1 and TRBJ2-1 were favored in newly diagnosed disease.

In light of the paper, this sample's time point label describes: newly diagnosed GD, antithyroid drugs for less than 3 months. For both TCR sequencing and RNA sequencing, RNA was extracted from PBMCs using TRIzol. The diagnosis of Graves' disease was made according to American Thyroid Association guidelines. Patients were recruited from an endocrinology department in Xi'an, China. From each patient, about 9.7 milliliters of peripheral blood was collected into an EDTA anticoagulant tube. PBMCs were isolated by Ficoll Paque Plus density gradient separation without further T cell sorting. An Agilent 2100 Bioanalyzer and agarose gel were used to check RNA quality, while a NanoDrop 2000 measured RNA concentration. A further study also used this sample, focusing on T cells in Graves' hyperthyroidism and ophthalmopathy. That second publication adds: A patient counted as having stable Graves' hyperthyroidism if no progression to ophthalmopathy occurred over 18 months of follow-up. Hyperthyroidism patients were newly diagnosed, with disease duration under 2 months, and aged 18 to 65 years. Exclusion was applied to patients with uncontrolled infections, other autoimmune diseases, pregnancy or lactation. Clinical symptoms, serum thyroxine and TRAb, thyroid ultrasound, and orbital computed tomography formed the basis for the diagnoses. For the first round of RT-PCR on the TCR CDR3, the HTBI primer set was used together with the Qiagen OneStep RT-PCR kit. Blood samples also contained most of the expanded thyroid clonotypes (frequency above 0.001), which suggests that blood repertoires may reflect thyroid immune responses. A model built on a 13 V-J signature distinguished ophthalmopathy from stable hyperthyroidism, reaching around 87% sensitivity and around 81% specificity in cross-validation and 80%/75% in testing. In validation, progression to ophthalmopathy was predicted by the model with more than 65% sensitivity and approximately 78% specificity, a median of about 6.4 months before onset. To identify distinguishing TCR V-J signatures, a discovery cohort of some 99 patients was used, comprising 43 with Graves' ophthalmopathy and around 60 with stable Graves' hyperthyroidism. An independent validation cohort of some 18 hyperthyroidism patients and 17 patients who later progressed to ophthalmopathy tested prospective prediction of ophthalmopathy. The roughly 100 discovery patients were randomly split 7:3 into training and test sets. In addition, the study compared T-cell repertoires in thyroid tissue and in blood from about 6 Graves' hyperthyroidism patients. After sampling, hyperthyroidism patients received methimazole starting at 30 mg daily, and ophthalmopathy patients received high-dose intravenous methylprednisolone. Libraries were constructed in a second round of multiplex PCR, after which size selection and purification were carried out. Sequencing of the libraries was done on an Illumina HiSeq2000 using paired-end 100 bp reads. Raw data were processed with SOAPnuke, discarding reads with adapters, uncalled bases, mean Phred below 15, or no exact constant-primer or identifier match. High-quality paired reads were merged with COPE v1.2.5, and unique nucleotide sequences were defined as clonotypes. MiTCR v1.1 was used to align clonotypes to the IMGT TRBV, TRBD and TRBJ reference segments. Analysis was restricted to V-J combinations with a frequency above 0.0001, which covered roughly 99% of repertoires. A TCS score was defined as the ratio of F50 (clonal expansion) to E x V (chaos), with BLOSUM62-based TCRdist applied between CDR3 peptides within each V-J. Welch's t-statistics and random forest reduced 500 to 650 V-J features to 13, which were used in a naive Bayes classifier (R e1071). No statistical method was used to set the sample size in advance, and investigators knew the group allocation. TCR Vbeta CDR3 sequencing of approximately 140 peripheral blood samples (approximately 44 ophthalmopathy, roughly 74 hyperthyroidism and about 17 progressor patients) is reported in the paper.

The origin of this receptor is a woman aged 18-35 years with Graves disease. Donor details come from another sample of the same person, matched by shared clones. The specimen was peripheral blood mononuclear cells (PBMCs), collected at new diagnosis, from a patient treated with antithyroid drugs. This receptor chain uses TRBV12-3 or TRBV12-4 and TRBJ2-4, with TRBD2 perhaps the D gene, on 6 matching bases. The CDR3 region has the sequence CASRRGLAKNIQYF. The DNA sequence is given as TGTGCCAGCAGACGGGGACTAGCCAAAAACATTCAGTACTTC.